These T cell receptor beta chains were read from a single sample in a study of spatial heterogeneity in lung cancer. TCRdb recomputed calls from the 5' RACE reads with MiXCR, one row per CDR3 protein. In the table there are 2,500 to 3,500 distinct CDR3 sequences, 18% of which are singletons. The sample in question was normal lung tissue next to the tumor, obtained at surgery. The source of these receptors is a male donor with early-stage non-small cell lung cancer. The CDR3 runs from the conserved cysteine through the conserved F or W. A D gene is named only where the DNA matches it firmly. Only part of the rows carry a size: once, few, many, or a class if the clone is expanded.

size,J,V,D,DNA,CDR3
medium-sized,TRBJ2-6,TRBV29-1,NA,TGCAGCGTTGGCGGCGGGACTGGGGCCAACGTCCTGACTTTC,CSVGGGTGANVLTF
NA,TRBJ2-1,TRBV7-9,NA,TGTGCCAGCAGCTTAGGGTCCTACAATGAGCAGTTCTTC,CASSLGSYNEQFF
few,TRBJ1-2,TRBV4-1,NA,TGCGCCAGCAGCCAAGCATTGGCAGAATATGGCTACACCTTC,CASSQALAEYGYTF
medium-sized,TRBJ1-6,TRBV20-1,NA,TGCAGTGCTAGTATGCCAGGGGCTAGCTCCTATAATTCACCCCTCCACTTT,CSASMPGASSYNSPLHF
medium-sized,TRBJ2-3,TRBV5-1,NA,TGCGCCAGCAGCTTGGCCGGGACGGGGGCAGATACGCAGTATTTT,CASSLAGTGADTQYF
NA,TRBJ2-7,TRBV2,NA,TGTGCCAGCTTCTCGGGGACCAGGTACGAGCAGTACTTC,CASFSGTRYEQYF
few,TRBJ2-1,TRBV7-6,TRBD2,TGTGCCACTAGGGAACTAGCGGGTGGGAATGAGCAGTTCTTC,CATRELAGGNEQFF
medium-sized,TRBJ1-1,TRBV27,TRBD1,TGTGCCAGCAGTCCACCCCCATCAGGGGGTGACACTGAAGCTTTCTTT,CASSPPPSGGDTEAFF
NA,TRBJ2-3,TRBV29-1,NA,TGCAGCGTAGATACGACAGGACTGACCGGATCGGATACGCAGTATTTT,CSVDTTGLTGSDTQYF
medium-sized,TRBJ1-2,TRBV9,TRBD1,TGTGCCAGCAGCGTGCACTCGTCCGGGACAGACTATGGCTACACCTTC,CASSVHSSGTDYGYTF
medium-sized,TRBJ2-1,TRBV7-8,NA,TGTGCCAGCAGCTTAATAGGGACCAACAACAATGAGCAGTTCTTC,CASSLIGTNNNEQFF
medium-sized,TRBJ2-1,TRBV6-6,NA,TGTGCCAGCAGGGACAATGAGCAGTTCTTC,CASRDNEQFF
few,TRBJ2-3,TRBV6-4,TRBD2,TGTGCCAGCAGCCAAGGGAGGGATACAGATACGCAGTATTTT,CASSQGRDTDTQYF
few,TRBJ2-3,TRBV24-1,TRBD1,TGTGCCACCAGTGATCCCGGACAGGGCTCCGGGACGCAGTATTTT,CATSDPGQGSGTQYF
NA,TRBJ1-4,TRBV7-2,NA,TGTGCCAGCAGCTTAGCCCCGAATGAAAAACTGTTTTTT,CASSLAPNEKLFF
medium-sized,TRBJ2-2,TRBV12-3/TRBV12-4,NA,TGTGCCAGCAGTTTAGCCCCGGCTGGGGAGCTGTTTTTT,CASSLAPAGELFF
NA,TRBJ2-7,TRBV2,TRBD2,TGTGCCAGATCAGGGGCTAGCGGGGGATCCTACGAGCAGTACTTC,CARSGASGGSYEQYF
medium-sized,TRBJ2-1,TRBV27,TRBD1,TGTGCCAGCAGTTCGGGACAGGGACTTGACAATGAGCAGTTCTTC,CASSSGQGLDNEQFF
medium-sized,TRBJ2-1,TRBV15,TRBD2,TGTGCCACCAGCAGACATCTCGGGAGCGGGAGCAGAAATGAGCAGTTCTTC,CATSRHLGSGSRNEQFF
medium-sized,TRBJ2-2,TRBV5-5,TRBD1,TGTGCCAGCAGCTCGACAGGGGCTACGAACACCGGGGAGCTGTTTTTT,CASSSTGATNTGELFF
NA,TRBJ1-2,TRBV11-2,NA,TGTGCCAGCAGCTTAGACAGGACAGTTCCTAACTATGGCTACACCTTC,CASSLDRTVPNYGYTF
medium-sized,TRBJ2-5,TRBV9,NA,TGTGCCAGCAGCCCCAACCGGGGGACCCAGTACTTC,CASSPNRGTQYF
medium-sized,TRBJ2-1,TRBV2,TRBD2,TGTGCCAGCAGTCCTCCCTCAGGATTAGCGGGCAATGAGCAGTTCTTC,CASSPPSGLAGNEQFF
medium-sized,TRBJ2-3,TRBV3-1,TRBD2,TGTGCCAGCAGCCAAGATGCGGGGGAGGTAGATACGCAGTATTTT,CASSQDAGEVDTQYF
medium-sized,TRBJ2-1,TRBV10-3,NA,TGTGCCATCAGTGAGTCGATGGGTGGTATGGGATACAATGAGCAGTTCTTC,CAISESMGGMGYNEQFF
NA,TRBJ2-1,TRBV7-3,TRBD1,TGTGCCAGCAGCACGGGACAGGTGTTGTTCTTC,CASSTGQVLFF
NA,TRBJ1-1,TRBV5-1,NA,TGCGCCAGCAGCTCAGCGAACACTGAAGCTTTCTTT,CASSSANTEAFF
medium-sized,TRBJ1-1,TRBV5-1,NA,TGCGCCAGCAGTTCCGGGGTGAACACTGAAGCTTTCTTT,CASSSGVNTEAFF
medium-sized,TRBJ2-4,TRBV12-3/TRBV12-4,NA,TGTGCCAGCAGTTTAGGCGGGGATCTGGACATTCAGTACTTC,CASSLGGDLDIQYF
few,TRBJ2-2,TRBV11-1,TRBD2,TGTGCCAGCGGGACTGCTGGGGGGGATCGATTCCGGGAGCTGTTTTTT,CASGTAGGDRFRELFF
medium-sized,TRBJ2-1,TRBV28,NA,TGTGCCAGCAGTTCCACAGTTCTTAGTTCAGGTAATGAGCAGTTCTTC,CASSSTVLSSGNEQFF
NA,TRBJ1-2,TRBV15,NA,TGTGCCACCACCCTGCTAAGTGTTGGCTACACCTTC,CATTLLSVGYTF
medium-sized,TRBJ2-1,TRBV29-1,TRBD2,TGCAGCGTTGCTAGCGGGAGCAATGAGCAGTTCTTC,CSVASGSNEQFF
NA,TRBJ1-2,TRBV7-8,TRBD1,TGTGCCAGCAGCCTTGACAGGGCGAGGGGCTACACCTTC,CASSLDRARGYTF
medium-sized,TRBJ1-4,TRBV5-5,NA,TGTGCCAGCAGCCCTGCGCGGGGCGGGAATGAAAAACTGTTTTTT,CASSPARGGNEKLFF
medium-sized,TRBJ1-1,TRBV5-5,NA,TGTGCCAGCAGCTTTTGGGTGAACACTGAAGCTTTCTTT,CASSFWVNTEAFF
medium-sized,TRBJ2-5,TRBV3-1,NA,TGTGCCAGCAGCCAGGAGCAAGGCTGGAATACCCAAGAGACCCAGTACTTC,CASSQEQGWNTQETQYF
few,TRBJ1-1,TRBV2,NA,TGTGCCAGCAAAGGACGGACATCACTGAACACTGAAGCTTTCTTT,CASKGRTSLNTEAFF
medium-sized,TRBJ2-5,TRBV20-1,TRBD2,TGCAGTGCTGCTGACCCCGGGACTAGCGGGGGCCAGGGGTCCCAGTACTTC,CSAADPGTSGGQGSQYF
medium-sized,TRBJ2-1,TRBV5-1,TRBD1,TGCGCCAGCAGCCCTATTACAGGGGTTTATGAGCAGTTCTTC,CASSPITGVYEQFF
medium-sized,TRBJ1-2,TRBV2,TRBD1,TGTGCCAGCAGTGAAGGGGGAGGGGGCGATATCTATGGCTACACCTTC,CASSEGGGGDIYGYTF
few,TRBJ2-5,TRBV12-3/TRBV12-4,TRBD1,TGTGCCAGCAGCAACCAAGACAGGGCGGTAGGAGAGACCCAGTACTTC,CASSNQDRAVGETQYF
NA,TRBJ2-3,TRBV12-3/TRBV12-4,NA,TGTGCCAGCACCCGCCAGGGACGCACAGATACGCAGTATTTT,CASTRQGRTDTQYF
medium-sized,TRBJ2-1,TRBV7-9,TRBD2,TGTGCCAGCAGCCAGGGACTAGCGGGAGGGCAAGGCGTTGAGCAGTTCTTC,CASSQGLAGGQGVEQFF
medium-sized,TRBJ2-1,TRBV15,NA,TGTGCCACCAGCAGAGATCTGGTAGCACAAGAGCAGTTCTTC,CATSRDLVAQEQFF
medium-sized,TRBJ2-7,TRBV10-3,NA,TGTGCCATCAGTGAGACGCCAGGGGACGAGCAGTACTTC,CAISETPGDEQYF
NA,TRBJ2-3,TRBV5-4,NA,TGTGCCAGCAGCTTGCGGACGGGCACAGATACGCAGTATTTT,CASSLRTGTDTQYF